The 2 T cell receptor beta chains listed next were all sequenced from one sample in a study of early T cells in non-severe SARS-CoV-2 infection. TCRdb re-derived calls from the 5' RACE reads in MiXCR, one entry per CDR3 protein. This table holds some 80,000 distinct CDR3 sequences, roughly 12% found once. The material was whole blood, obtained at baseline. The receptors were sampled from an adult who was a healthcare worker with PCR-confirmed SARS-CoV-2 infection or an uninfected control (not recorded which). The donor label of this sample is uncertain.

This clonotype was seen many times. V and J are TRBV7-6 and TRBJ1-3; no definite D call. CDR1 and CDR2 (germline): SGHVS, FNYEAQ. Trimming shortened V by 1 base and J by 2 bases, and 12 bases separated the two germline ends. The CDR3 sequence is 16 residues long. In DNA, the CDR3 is TGTGCCAGCAGCTTAGAGGCGGGTAGGACTGGAAACACCATATATTTT. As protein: CASSLEAGRTGNTIYF.

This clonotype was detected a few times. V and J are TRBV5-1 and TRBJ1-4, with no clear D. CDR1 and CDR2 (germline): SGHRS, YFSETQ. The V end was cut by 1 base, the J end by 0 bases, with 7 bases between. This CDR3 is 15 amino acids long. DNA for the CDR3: TGCGCCAGCAGCTTGAAGGGAGCAACTAATGAAAAACTGTTTTTT. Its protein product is CASSLKGATNEKLFF.